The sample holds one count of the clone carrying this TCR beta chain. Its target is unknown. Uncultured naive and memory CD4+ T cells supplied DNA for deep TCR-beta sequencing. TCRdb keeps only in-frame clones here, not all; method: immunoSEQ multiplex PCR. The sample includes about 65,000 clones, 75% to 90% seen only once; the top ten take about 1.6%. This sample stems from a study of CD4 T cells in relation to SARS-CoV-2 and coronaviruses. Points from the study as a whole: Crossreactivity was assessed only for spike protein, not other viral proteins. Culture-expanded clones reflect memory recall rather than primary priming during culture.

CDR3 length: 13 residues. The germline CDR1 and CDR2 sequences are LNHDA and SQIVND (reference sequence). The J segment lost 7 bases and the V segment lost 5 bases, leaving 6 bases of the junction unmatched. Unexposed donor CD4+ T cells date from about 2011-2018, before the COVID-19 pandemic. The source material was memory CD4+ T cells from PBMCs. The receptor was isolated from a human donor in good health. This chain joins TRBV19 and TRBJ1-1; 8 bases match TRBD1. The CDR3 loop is CASSFGQGYEAFF. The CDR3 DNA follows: TGTGCCAGTAGTTTCGGACAGGGTTATGAAGCTTTCTTT.